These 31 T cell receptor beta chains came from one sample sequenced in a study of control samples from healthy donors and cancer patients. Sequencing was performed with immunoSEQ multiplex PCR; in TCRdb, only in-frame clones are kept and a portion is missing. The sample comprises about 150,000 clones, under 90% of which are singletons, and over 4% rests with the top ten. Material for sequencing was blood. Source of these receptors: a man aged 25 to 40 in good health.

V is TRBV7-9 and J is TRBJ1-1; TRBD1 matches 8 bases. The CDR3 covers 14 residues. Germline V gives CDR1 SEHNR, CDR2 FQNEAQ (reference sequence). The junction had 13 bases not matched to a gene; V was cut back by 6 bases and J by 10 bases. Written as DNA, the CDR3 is TGTGCCAGCAGTCAAGGGACAGGACCCGGCGGAGCTTTCTTT. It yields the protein CASSQGTGPGGAFF.

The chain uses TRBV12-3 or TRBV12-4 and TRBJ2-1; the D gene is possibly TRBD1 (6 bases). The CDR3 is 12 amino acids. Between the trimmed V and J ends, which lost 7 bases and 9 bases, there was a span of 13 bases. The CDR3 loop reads CASTPTGSEQFF. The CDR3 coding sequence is TGTGCCAGCACCCCGACAGGCAGTGAGCAGTTCTTC.

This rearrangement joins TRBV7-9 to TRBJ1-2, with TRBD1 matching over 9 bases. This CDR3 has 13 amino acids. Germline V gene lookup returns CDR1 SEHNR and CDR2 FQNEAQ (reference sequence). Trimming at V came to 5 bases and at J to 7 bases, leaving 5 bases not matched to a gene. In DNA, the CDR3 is TGTGCCAGCAGCCGGGACAGGGAGTCTGGCTACACCTTC. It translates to CASSRDRESGYTF. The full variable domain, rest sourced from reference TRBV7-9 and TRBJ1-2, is DTGVSQNPRHKITKRGQNVTFRCDPISEHNRLYWYRQTLGQGPEFLTYFQNEAQLEKSRLLSDRFSAERPKGSFSTLEIQRTEQGDSAMYLCASSRDRESGYTFGSGTRLTVV.

CDR3 in amino acids: CASSQERGAAFF. DNA for the CDR3: TGTGCCAGCAGCCAAGAGCGGGGGGCAGCTTTCTTT. The genes are TRBV3-1 (or the pseudogene TRBV3-2) and TRBJ1-1; tentative D call: TRBD1 (6 bases). V was cut by 0 bases and J by 10 bases, with 9 bases left in between. The germline V gene encodes CDR1 LGHDT and CDR2 YNNKEL (reference sequence). The CDR3 has 12 residues.

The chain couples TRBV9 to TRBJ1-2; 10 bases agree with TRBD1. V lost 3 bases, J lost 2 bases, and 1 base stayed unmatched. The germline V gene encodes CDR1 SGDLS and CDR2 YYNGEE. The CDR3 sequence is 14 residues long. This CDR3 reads CASSGQGANYGYTF. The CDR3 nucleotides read TGTGCCAGCAGCGGACAGGGGGCCAACTATGGCTACACCTTC.

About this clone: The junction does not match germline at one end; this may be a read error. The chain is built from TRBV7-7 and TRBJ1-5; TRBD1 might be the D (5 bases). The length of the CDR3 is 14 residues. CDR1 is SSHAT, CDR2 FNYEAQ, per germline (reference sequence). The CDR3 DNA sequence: TGTGCTAGCAGCCGACTCGGCAGGGTTCAGCCCCAGCATTTT. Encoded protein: CASSRLGRVQPQHF.

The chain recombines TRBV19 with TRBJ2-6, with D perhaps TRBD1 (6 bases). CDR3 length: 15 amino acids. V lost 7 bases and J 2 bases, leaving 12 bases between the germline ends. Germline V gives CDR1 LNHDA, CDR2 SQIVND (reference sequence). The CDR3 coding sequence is TGTGCCAGTAAGGGACATGAGGCTGGGGCCAACGTCCTGACTTTC. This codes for CASKGHEAGANVLTF.

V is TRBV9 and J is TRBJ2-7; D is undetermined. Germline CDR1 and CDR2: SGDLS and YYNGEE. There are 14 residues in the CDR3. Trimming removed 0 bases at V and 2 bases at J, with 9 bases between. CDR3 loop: CASSVEQFTYEQYF. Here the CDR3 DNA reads TGTGCCAGCAGCGTAGAACAGTTCACCTACGAGCAGTACTTC. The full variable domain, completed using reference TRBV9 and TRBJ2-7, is DSGVTQTPKHLITATGQRVTLRCSPRSGDLSVYWYQQSLDQGLQFLIQYYNGEERAKGNILERFSAQQFPDLHSELNLSSLELGDSALYFCASSVEQFTYEQYFGPGTRLTVT.

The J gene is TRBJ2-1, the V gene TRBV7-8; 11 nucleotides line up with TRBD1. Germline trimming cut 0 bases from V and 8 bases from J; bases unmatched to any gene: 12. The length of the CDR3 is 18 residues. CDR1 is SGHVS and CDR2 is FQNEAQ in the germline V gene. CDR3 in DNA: TGTGCCAGCAGCTTAGCCTACAGGGACAGGGGGAATTCACATGAGCAGTTCTTC. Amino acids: CASSLAYRDRGNSHEQFF.

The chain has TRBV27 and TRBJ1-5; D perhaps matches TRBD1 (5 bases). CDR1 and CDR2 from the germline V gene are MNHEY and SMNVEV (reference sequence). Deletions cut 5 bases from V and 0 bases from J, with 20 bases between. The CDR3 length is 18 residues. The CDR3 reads CASSPPGRIFYSNQPQHF. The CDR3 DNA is TGTGCCAGCAGTCCCCCGGGACGGATCTTTTATAGCAATCAGCCCCAGCATTTT.

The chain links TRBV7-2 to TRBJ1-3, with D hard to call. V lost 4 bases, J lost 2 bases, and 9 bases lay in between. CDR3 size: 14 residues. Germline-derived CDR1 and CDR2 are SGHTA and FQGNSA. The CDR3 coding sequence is TGTGCCAGCAGCTCCCCGGCCCCTGGAAACACCATATATTTT. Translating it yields CASSSPAPGNTIYF.

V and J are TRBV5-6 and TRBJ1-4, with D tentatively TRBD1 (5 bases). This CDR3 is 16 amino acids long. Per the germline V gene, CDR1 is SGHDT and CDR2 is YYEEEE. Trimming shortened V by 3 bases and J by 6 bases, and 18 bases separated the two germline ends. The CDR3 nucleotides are TGTGCCAGCAGCTCTCAGGGACGGACGCCCTATGAAAAACTGTTTTTT. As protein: CASSSQGRTPYEKLFF.

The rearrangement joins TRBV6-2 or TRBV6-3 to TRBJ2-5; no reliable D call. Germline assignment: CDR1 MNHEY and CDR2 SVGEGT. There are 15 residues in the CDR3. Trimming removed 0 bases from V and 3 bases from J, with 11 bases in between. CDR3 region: CASSYSIGEEETQYF. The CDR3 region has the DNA TGTGCCAGCAGTTACTCGATAGGAGAAGAAGAGACCCAGTACTTC.

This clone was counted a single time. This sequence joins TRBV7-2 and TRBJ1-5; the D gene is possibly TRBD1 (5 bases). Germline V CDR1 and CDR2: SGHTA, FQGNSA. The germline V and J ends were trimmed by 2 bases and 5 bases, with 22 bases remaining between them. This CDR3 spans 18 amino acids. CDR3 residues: CASSLRAPVGWGYQPQHF. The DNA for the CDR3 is TGTGCCAGCAGCTTAAGGGCCCCGGTGGGATGGGGGTATCAGCCCCAGCATTTT.

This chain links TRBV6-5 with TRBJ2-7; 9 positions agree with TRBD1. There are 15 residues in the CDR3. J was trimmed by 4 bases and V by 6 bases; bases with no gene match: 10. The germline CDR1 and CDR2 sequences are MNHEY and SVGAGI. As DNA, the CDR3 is TGTGCCAGCAGGGGAGGGGACAGGGTTGCTTACGAGCAGTACTTC. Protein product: CASRGGDRVAYEQYF.

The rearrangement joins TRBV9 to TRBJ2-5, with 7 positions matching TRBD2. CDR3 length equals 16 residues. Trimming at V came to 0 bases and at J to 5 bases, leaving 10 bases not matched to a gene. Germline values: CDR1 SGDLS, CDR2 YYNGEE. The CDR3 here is CASSVGSSGMRETQYF. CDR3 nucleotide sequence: TGTGCCAGCAGCGTAGGCTCTAGCGGTATGAGGGAGACCCAGTACTTC.

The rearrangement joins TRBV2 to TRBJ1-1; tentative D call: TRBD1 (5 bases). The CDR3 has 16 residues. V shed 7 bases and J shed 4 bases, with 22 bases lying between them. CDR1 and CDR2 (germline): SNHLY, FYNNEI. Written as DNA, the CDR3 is TGTGCCAGCAACGATGGGGAGGGGCGTTGGGCCACTGAAGCTTTCTTT. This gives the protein CASNDGEGRWATEAFF.

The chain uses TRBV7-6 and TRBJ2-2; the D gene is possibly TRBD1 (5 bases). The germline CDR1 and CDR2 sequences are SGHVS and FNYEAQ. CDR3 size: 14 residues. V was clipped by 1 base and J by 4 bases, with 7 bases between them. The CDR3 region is CASSLVRATGELFF. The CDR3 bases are TGTGCCAGCAGCTTAGTCAGGGCCACCGGGGAGCTGTTTTTT.

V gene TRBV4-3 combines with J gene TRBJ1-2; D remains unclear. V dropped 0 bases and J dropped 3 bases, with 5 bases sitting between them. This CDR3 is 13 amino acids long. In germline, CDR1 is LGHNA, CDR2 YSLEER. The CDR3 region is CASSQEPDYGYTF. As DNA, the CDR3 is TGCGCCAGCAGCCAAGAGCCAGACTATGGCTACACCTTC.

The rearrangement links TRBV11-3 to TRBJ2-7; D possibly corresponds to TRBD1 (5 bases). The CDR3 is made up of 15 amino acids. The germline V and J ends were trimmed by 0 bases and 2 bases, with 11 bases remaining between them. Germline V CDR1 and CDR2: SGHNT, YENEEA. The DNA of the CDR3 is TGTGCCAGCAGCTTAGATAGAGGACAAACCTACGAGCAGTACTTC. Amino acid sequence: CASSLDRGQTYEQYF.

The CDR3 protein is CASTLSYEQFF. The CDR3 DNA reads as TGTGCCAGCACCCTAAGTTATGAGCAGTTCTTC. The V call is TRBV7-2, the J call TRBJ2-1; D is unclear. V lost 7 bases and J 8 bases, leaving 9 bases between the germline ends. CDR1 is SGHTA and CDR2 is FQGNSA in the germline V gene. The CDR3 consists of 11 residues.

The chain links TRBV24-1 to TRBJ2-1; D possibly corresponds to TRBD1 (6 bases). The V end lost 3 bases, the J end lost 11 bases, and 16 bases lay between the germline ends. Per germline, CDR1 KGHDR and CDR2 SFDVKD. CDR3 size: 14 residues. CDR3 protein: CATSDPSTGFKQFF. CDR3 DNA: TGTGCCACCAGTGATCCCTCTACAGGGTTTAAGCAGTTCTTC.

The CDR3 coding sequence is TGCAGCGCCCGGGAGGGGTTAAGCACTGAAGCTTTCTTT. This encodes CSAREGLSTEAFF. V and J are TRBV29-1 and TRBJ1-1; D perhaps matches TRBD1 (5 bases). Germline-derived CDR1 and CDR2 are SQVTM and ANQGSEA. The CDR3 contains 13 residues. V shed 7 bases and J shed 4 bases, with 16 bases lying between them.

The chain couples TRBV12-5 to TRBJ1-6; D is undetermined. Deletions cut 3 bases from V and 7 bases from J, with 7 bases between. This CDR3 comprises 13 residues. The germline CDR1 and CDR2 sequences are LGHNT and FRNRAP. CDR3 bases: TGTGCTAGTGGTTTTCGGGAGAATTCACCCCTCCACTTT. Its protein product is CASGFRENSPLHF.

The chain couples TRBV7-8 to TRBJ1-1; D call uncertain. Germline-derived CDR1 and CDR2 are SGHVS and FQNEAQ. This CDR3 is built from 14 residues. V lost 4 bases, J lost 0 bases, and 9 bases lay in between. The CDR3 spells CASSSINMNTEAFF. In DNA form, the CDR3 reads TGTGCCAGCAGCTCTATCAACATGAACACTGAAGCTTTCTTT. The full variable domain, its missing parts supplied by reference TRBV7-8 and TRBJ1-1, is GAGVSQSPRYKVAKRGQDVALRCDPISGHVSLFWYQQALGQGPEFLTYFQNEAQLDKSGLPSDRFFAERPEGSVSTLKIQRTQQEDSAVYLCASSSINMNTEAFFGQGTRLTVV.

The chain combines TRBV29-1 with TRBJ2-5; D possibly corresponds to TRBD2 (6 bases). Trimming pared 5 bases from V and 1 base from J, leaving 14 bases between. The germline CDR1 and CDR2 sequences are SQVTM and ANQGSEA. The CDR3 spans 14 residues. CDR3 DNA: TGCAGCGTTATGTCGCGGGGTCGCCAAGAGACCCAGTACTTC. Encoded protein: CSVMSRGRQETQYF.

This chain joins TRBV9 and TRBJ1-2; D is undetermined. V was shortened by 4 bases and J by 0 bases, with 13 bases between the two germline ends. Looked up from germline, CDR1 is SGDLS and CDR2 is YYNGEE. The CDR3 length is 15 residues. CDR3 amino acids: CASSLGRTANYGYTF. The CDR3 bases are TGTGCCAGCAGCCTCGGACGGACTGCTAACTATGGCTACACCTTC.

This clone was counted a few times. CDR3 sequence: CASSQEQTPGDTQYF. Here the CDR3 DNA reads TGCGCCAGCAGCCAAGAACAGACCCCTGGGGATACGCAGTATTTT. The chain joins TRBV4-3 to TRBJ2-3; D unresolved. V was cut by 0 bases and J by 6 bases, with 13 bases left in between. The CDR3 has 15 amino acids. Per germline, CDR1 LGHNA and CDR2 YSLEER.

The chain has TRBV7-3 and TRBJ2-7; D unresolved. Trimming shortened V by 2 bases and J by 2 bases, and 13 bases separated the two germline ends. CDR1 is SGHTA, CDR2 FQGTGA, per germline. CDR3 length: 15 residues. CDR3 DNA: TGTGCCAGCAGCTTAGGTTTAGGACCAGCCTACGAGCAGTACTTC. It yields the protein CASSLGLGPAYEQYF.

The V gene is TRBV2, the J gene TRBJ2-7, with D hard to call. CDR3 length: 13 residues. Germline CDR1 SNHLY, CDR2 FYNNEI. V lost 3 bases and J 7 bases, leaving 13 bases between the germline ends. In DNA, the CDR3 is TGTGCCAGCAGTGATGGCCGGGTCAATGAGCAGTACTTC. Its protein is CASSDGRVNEQYF.

Written as DNA, the CDR3 is TGTGCCAGCTCACCTGGGACGGTGGTGTACGAGCAGTACTTC. Its translation: CASSPGTVVYEQYF. V and J are TRBV18 and TRBJ2-7; D may match TRBD1 or TRBD2 (5 bases each). The CDR3 length is 14 residues. Germline V CDR1 and CDR2: KGHSH, LQKENI. V was cut by 3 bases and J by 4 bases, with 13 bases left in between.